A selection of T cell receptor beta chains follows, all from one sample in a study of OX40 agonist ivuxolimab in advanced cancers. The repertoire was sequenced with immunoSEQ multiplex PCR; TCRdb's copy has only in-frame clones and lacks some. The repertoire includes 69,000 or so clones, over 75% of them detected once, and around 6% sits in the top ten. Material: CD4+ or CD8+ T cells sorted from blood, obtained in a trial of the OX40 agonist ivuxolimab. The receptors originated from an adult with an advanced solid tumor such as melanoma, head and neck, liver or kidney cancer. CDR3s include the opening cysteine and the closing phenylalanine or tryptophan. D genes are given only for firm matches. Only some rows state a clone size, as once, few, many or a class for expanded clones.

d_call,j_call,clone_size,v_call,cdr3_nt,cdr3_aa
-,TRBJ2-3,once,TRBV9,TGTGCCAGCAGCGTAGGAGGAGATACGCAGTATTTT,CASSVGGDTQYF
-,TRBJ2-5,-,TRBV25-1,TGTGCCAGCATTAACGGGCAAGAGACCCAGTACTTC,CASINGQETQYF
-,TRBJ2-7,-,TRBV4-2,TGTGCCAGCAGCCAAGATCGGGGCTCGTACTCCTACGAGCAGTACTTC,CASSQDRGSYSYEQYF
-,TRBJ1-1,-,TRBV25-1,TGTGCCAGCAGTGAGGGACAGAACACTGAAGCTTTCTTT,CASSEGQNTEAFF
-,TRBJ1-2,-,TRBV5-1,TGCGCCAGCCCCTCGGGAAAACAGGGAACTTTAGTTTTCTATGGCTACACCTTC,CASPSGKQGTLVFYGYTF
-,TRBJ2-7,once,TRBV2,TGTGCCAGCAGCGGTTTGAGTTTCGAGCAGTACTTC,CASSGLSFEQYF
-,TRBJ2-2,-,TRBV5-5,TGTGCCAGCAGCTTCAAGGTAGACACCGGGGAGCTGTTTTTT,CASSFKVDTGELFF
-,TRBJ1-5,-,TRBV19,TGTGCCAGTAAAGACGGGACCCGGGGGATGCAGCCCCAGCATTTT,CASKDGTRGMQPQHF
TRBD1,TRBJ1-5,-,TRBV7-6,TGTGCCAGCAGCTTAGGGAGGGACAGTAATCAGCCCCAGCATTTT,CASSLGRDSNQPQHF
-,TRBJ2-7,-,TRBV15,TGTGCCACCAGCGGATCCGATTTCACCTACGAGCAGTACTTC,CATSGSDFTYEQYF
TRBD1,TRBJ2-6,-,TRBV5-4,TGTGCCAGCAGCCTTCAGGGGGCTGGGGCCAACGTCCTGACTTTC,CASSLQGAGANVLTF
-,TRBJ2-7,-,TRBV5-1,TGCGCCAGCAGCTTGGCCTACAATCCCTACGAGCAGTACTTC,CASSLAYNPYEQYF
-,TRBJ1-5,-,TRBV28,TGTGCCAGCAGTTTAGGGCATTTCCAGCCCCAGCATTTT,CASSLGHFQPQHF
-,TRBJ1-3,-,TRBV6-5,TGTGCCAGCAGTCCCTCGGGGCCGGGAAACACCATATATTTT,CASSPSGPGNTIYF
TRBD2,TRBJ2-1,-,TRBV27,TGTGCCAGCAAGGTACTAGCGGGGGGGTACAATGAGCAGTTCTTC,CASKVLAGGYNEQFF
-,TRBJ2-1,few,TRBV30,TGTGCCTGGAGTGGTGGCGACTACAATGAGCAGTTCTTC,CAWSGGDYNEQFF
-,TRBJ2-2,-,TRBV27,TGTGCCAGCAGCGCGACAGGATTAACCGGGGAGCTGTTTTTT,CASSATGLTGELFF
-,TRBJ1-1,-,TRBV30,TGTGCCTGGAGTGAGGTGAACACTGAAGCTTTCTTT,CAWSEVNTEAFF
TRBD2,TRBJ2-3,-,TRBV7-3,TGTGCCAGCAGCCTCACTAGCGGGGGCTCGACAGATACGCAGTATTTT,CASSLTSGGSTDTQYF
-,TRBJ1-1,-,TRBV30,TGTGCTTGGGGGGAGGGAAACACTGAAGCTTTCTTT,CAWGEGNTEAFF
TRBD1,TRBJ2-7,-,TRBV7-8,TGTGCCAGCAGCATCGGGACAGATATTCTCTCCTACGAGCAGTACTTC,CASSIGTDILSYEQYF
TRBD2,TRBJ2-7,-,TRBV18,TGTGCCAGCTCACCCAGACTAGCGGGAGAATTGGAGCAGTACTTC,CASSPRLAGELEQYF
-,TRBJ2-1,-,TRBV7-9,TGTGCCAGCAGCCCAGTAGGGTCCTACAATGAGCAGTTCTTC,CASSPVGSYNEQFF
TRBD1,TRBJ2-7,-,TRBV19,TGTGCCAGTAGTTACGGACAGGTGCCCACCTACGAGCAGTACTTC,CASSYGQVPTYEQYF
-,TRBJ1-1,-,TRBV7-3,TGTGCCAGCAGCTTAAACGGGGGGGACGTGAACACTGAAGCTTTCTTT,CASSLNGGDVNTEAFF
TRBD1,TRBJ2-2,-,TRBV27,TGTGCCAGCAGTTTTGGACAGGGAGCCGGGGAGCTGTTTTTT,CASSFGQGAGELFF
TRBD1,TRBJ2-1,-,TRBV25-1,TGTGCCAGCAGTGGGGACAGGACCACCTACAATGAGCAGTTCTTC,CASSGDRTTYNEQFF
-,TRBJ1-3,-,TRBV9,TGTGCCAGCAGCGCCGGAGATGGAAACACCATATATTTT,CASSAGDGNTIYF
-,TRBJ2-1,-,TRBV11-3,TGTGCCAGCAGCTTAGGTCAGGGTCCCTACAATGAGCAGTTCTTC,CASSLGQGPYNEQFF
TRBD1,TRBJ2-6,-,TRBV7-9,TGTGCCAGCAGCCCCACTCCGGGACAGGGGACTGGGGCCAACGTCCTGACTTTC,CASSPTPGQGTGANVLTF
TRBD1,TRBJ2-7,-,TRBV9,TGTGCCAGCAGCCCCGGACAGGGGTACGAGCAGTACTTC,CASSPGQGYEQYF
-,TRBJ1-2,-,TRBV7-2,TGTGCCAGCAGCTTAATTGATCTTTCAGGATATGGCTACACCTTC,CASSLIDLSGYGYTF
-,TRBJ1-1,-,TRBV7-2,TGTGCCAGCAGCTCGGCAGGGGCCGCGGGCACTGAAGCTTTCTTT,CASSSAGAAGTEAFF
-,TRBJ1-1,-,TRBV7-6,TGTGCCAGCAGCTTACTAATGAACACTGAAGCTTTCTTT,CASSLLMNTEAFF
-,TRBJ2-5,-,TRBV7-2,TGTGCCAGCAGCTTAGGCTACACCCAAGAGACCCAGTACTTC,CASSLGYTQETQYF
-,TRBJ1-1,-,TRBV5-6,TGTGCCAGCAGCTTGGCGTGGGGCGGCACTGAAGCTTTCTTT,CASSLAWGGTEAFF
-,TRBJ1-1,-,TRBV5-1,TGCGCCAGCAGCTTAAAAGTGGGGAACACTGAAGCTTTCTTT,CASSLKVGNTEAFF
-,TRBJ2-1,-,TRBV6-5,TGTGCCAGCAGTTACTCCTCTAATGAGCAGTTCTTC,CASSYSSNEQFF
TRBD2,TRBJ2-7,-,TRBV5-6,TGTGCCAGCAGCTGGGGGACTAGCGGGAGATCCGTCTACGAGCAGTACTTC,CASSWGTSGRSVYEQYF
-,TRBJ1-4,-,TRBV6-6,TGTGCCAGCAGTTACTCGACGGCTGAACTGTTTTTT,CASSYSTAELFF
-,TRBJ1-1,-,TRBV5-1,TGCGCCAGCAGCTTGGTCCCACGAGGTGCTACTGAAGCTTTCTTT,CASSLVPRGATEAFF
TRBD1,TRBJ1-2,-,TRBV4-3,TGCGCCAGCAGCCAGGCCGACAGGGGAAAGCTCTATGGCTACACCTTC,CASSQADRGKLYGYTF
-,TRBJ1-1,few,TRBV30,TGTGCCTGGAGTGTACTGGGGGGGCGCACTGAAGCTTTCTTT,CAWSVLGGRTEAFF
-,TRBJ2-5,-,TRBV6-5,TGTGCCAGCAGTTATAATAGCAGGGGAGAGACCCAGTACTTC,CASSYNSRGETQYF
-,TRBJ1-1,-,TRBV7-9,TGTGCCAGCAGCTTGGGCGCCATTGAAGCTTTCTTT,CASSLGAIEAFF
-,TRBJ1-1,-,TRBV4-3,TGCGCCAGCAGCCAAAGGGGAAGAGGAATGAACACTGAAGCTTTCTTT,CASSQRGRGMNTEAFF
-,TRBJ1-5,-,TRBV4-2,TGTGCCAGCAGCCTGAACAGGGTGCAGCCCCAGCATTTT,CASSLNRVQPQHF
-,TRBJ2-4,-,TRBV15,TGTGCCACCAGCAGAGATATGGGGATAGCCAAAAACATTCAGTACTTC,CATSRDMGIAKNIQYF
-,TRBJ1-5,-,TRBV9,TGTGCCAGCAGCGTAGACGGGGGAGGGCAGCCCCAGCATTTT,CASSVDGGGQPQHF